This TCR beta chain came from a study of blood T cell repertoires in COVID-19. The germline gives CDR1 ENHRY, CDR2 SYGVKD. The J segment lost 3 bases and the V segment lost 2 bases, leaving 2 bases of the junction unmatched. The CDR3 is made up of 14 amino acids. The table came from immunoSEQ multiplex PCR; TCRdb's copy has only in-frame clones and leaves some out. The repertoire holds around 60,000 clones, approximately 77% seen once, with about 30% in the top ten. The rearrangement links TRBV10-3 to TRBJ2-3; 7 nucleotides line up with TRBD2. The specimen sequenced was peripheral blood. The origin of this receptor is a human donor in a cohort sampled during active COVID-19. CDR3 DNA sequence: TGTGCCATCAGTGAGCCCGGGAGGACAGATACGCAGTATTTT. Protein: CAISEPGRTDTQYF.